Listed below are T cell receptor beta chains from one sample, sequenced in a study of control samples from healthy donors and cancer patients. Some clones are missing from TCRdb's copy, which holds only in-frame ones; the method was immunoSEQ multiplex PCR. Among approximately 94,000 clones listed, 70% to 85% were seen once. The sequenced sample consisted of PBMCs. All receptors come from a man in his sixties or seventies with lung cancer. The CDR3 runs from the conserved cysteine through the conserved F or W. A D gene is named only where the DNA matches it firmly. Clone size appears in some rows only: once, few, many, or a class for an expanded clone.

clone size: -
V gene: TRBV7-6
J gene: TRBJ1-5
D gene: -
CDR3 DNA: TGTGCCAGCAGCCCCCAGTGGAACCAGCCCCAGCATTTT
CDR3 protein: CASSPQWNQPQHF

clone size: once
V gene: TRBV5-4
J gene: TRBJ1-6
D gene: TRBD1
CDR3 DNA: TGTGCCAGCAGCCGACAGGGGTTGGATAATTCACCCCTCCACTTT
CDR3 protein: CASSRQGLDNSPLHF

clone size: -
V gene: TRBV2
J gene: TRBJ1-5
D gene: TRBD1
CDR3 DNA: TGTGCCAGCAGAGAGACAGGGAATCAGCCCCAGCATTTT
CDR3 protein: CASRETGNQPQHF

clone size: once
V gene: TRBV5-1
J gene: TRBJ2-2
D gene: -
CDR3 DNA: TGCGCCAGCAGCTTGGAACACAACACCGGGGAGCTGTTTTTT
CDR3 protein: CASSLEHNTGELFF

clone size: -
V gene: TRBV10-3
J gene: TRBJ1-2
D gene: -
CDR3 DNA: TGTGCCGTCGGGACGGCAAATAACTATGGCTACACCTTC
CDR3 protein: CAVGTANNYGYTF

clone size: -
V gene: TRBV9
J gene: TRBJ2-7
D gene: TRBD1
CDR3 DNA: TGTGCCAGCAGCGTAGGGGCAGGGGGTGCGTACGAGCAGTACTTC
CDR3 protein: CASSVGAGGAYEQYF

clone size: once
V gene: TRBV11-1
J gene: TRBJ1-2
D gene: TRBD1
CDR3 DNA: TGTGCCAGCAGCTTGTACGACAGGGGTTCCTACACCTTC
CDR3 protein: CASSLYDRGSYTF

clone size: -
V gene: TRBV15
J gene: TRBJ1-5
D gene: -
CDR3 DNA: TGTGCCACCAGCAGAGACAGGGCCAATCAGCCCCAGCATTTT
CDR3 protein: CATSRDRANQPQHF

clone size: -
V gene: TRBV19
J gene: TRBJ1-2
D gene: -
CDR3 DNA: TGTGCCAGTAGTATTCTCCGGGACGGTGGGTACTATGGCGGCTACACCTTC
CDR3 protein: CASSILRDGGYYGGYTF

clone size: -
V gene: TRBV4-3
J gene: TRBJ2-7
D gene: TRBD1
CDR3 DNA: TGCGCCAGCAGCCATGGGACAGGGGACAACGAGCAGTACTTC
CDR3 protein: CASSHGTGDNEQYF

clone size: once
V gene: TRBV2
J gene: TRBJ2-1
D gene: -
CDR3 DNA: TGTGCCAGCAGTTCCGACTCCTCAGTGGAGTTCTTC
CDR3 protein: CASSSDSSVEFF

clone size: once
V gene: TRBV5-1
J gene: TRBJ2-7
D gene: -
CDR3 DNA: TGCGCCAGCAGCCGAGAGTCCTACGAGCAGTACTTC
CDR3 protein: CASSRESYEQYF

clone size: -
V gene: TRBV23-1
J gene: TRBJ1-5
D gene: -
CDR3 DNA: TGCGCCAGCTTCGGCTCGGGGGCGCCCCAGCATTTT
CDR3 protein: CASFGSGAPQHF